Described below is a single T cell receptor (beta chain) sequence and its context. This clonotype was counted many times. The antigen this receptor binds is unknown. No much larger clone exists at a distance of one base, and base qualities are not known. This sample stems from a study of T cells after yellow fever vaccination (dated by TCRdb to about 2019). Turning to the overall study: Libraries from fractions with low cell numbers were prepared with the SMART-Seq v4 Ultra Low Input RNA kit. Blood was collected at multiple timepoints before and after primary and secondary immunization, and bulk PBMC replicates and cell subsets were isolated. Two healthy male donors made up the cohort, one aged 18 to 29 years and the other aged 30 to 40 years. To follow T-cell clones before and after primary and booster YFV17D yellow fever vaccination, bulk TCR alpha and beta repertoires were sequenced over time.

This specimen's treatment or condition label, per the study, means: live attenuated yellow fever vaccine strain. At every blood-draw timepoint, two biological replicates of bulk PBMCs were collected. A standard Ficoll-Paque protocol was used to isolate PBMCs from peripheral blood. TriZol was used to extract RNA from bulk PBMCs, CD4 and CD8 fractions, and dextramer-positive and dextramer-negative fractions. Results and caveats for the whole study, not just this receptor: Compared with the primary T-cell response, the secondary T-cell response was weaker but faster, peaking on day 5 rather than day 15. The study included only two donors, which limits how far the findings can be generalized. A small fraction of clonotypes appeared in both the CD4 and CD8 compartments, likely as a result of convergent recombination. Computational filtering was needed because FACS-sorted repertoires could contain abundant contaminating clonotypes from the bulk population. After the booster, most clones that had expanded after primary vaccination were detected again (around 97% of CD4 and around 88% of CD8), suggesting broad maintenance of memory.

The germline V gene (reference sequence) specifies DFQATT as CDR1 and SNEGSKA as CDR2. CDR3 length: 14 amino acids, cysteine to phenylalanine. Of the read, only the CDR3 DNA is kept; its 42 bases are in frame from base 1. From V the trimming removes 3 bases and from J it removes 2 bases, while the gene matches leave 3 bases of the junction unaccounted for. The instrument was an Illumina NovaSeq 6000. TCR cDNA was synthesized by 5'RACE template switching, which introduced a universal primer site and unique molecular identifiers. Priming for cDNA synthesis came from both the TCR alpha and TCR beta constant segments. Two PCR steps were used to amplify libraries, with sample barcodes and sequencing adapters being added in the second step. Libraries were sequenced on Illumina HiSeq 2500 (2x100 bp) or NovaSeq (2x150 bp). The original pipeline was this. Reads were demultiplexed and collapsed into UMI consensus sequences with MIGEC, and V(D)J alignment was performed with MiXCR. Vaccine-responding clonotypes were defined with edgeR using replicate PBMC samples, requiring FDR below 0.01 and a log2 fold change above 5 up to day 15. Each bulk clonotype was labeled CD4 or CD8 based on which sequenced repertoire, CD4 or CD8, contained the clonotype at higher abundance. TCRdb redid the processing of the public reads, applying fastp at Q25 and MiXCR, and retained in-frame beta chains. All rows with the same CDR3 protein become a single entry with the most common DNA and genes. V and J calls and clone size were set by TCRdb, not the authors. In this sample the table shows some 240,000 distinct CDR3 sequences, about 3.5% of which occur a single time. Under 20% of the sample rests with the top ten.

The sequence links TRBV20-1 to TRBJ2-1, with 8 bases in between that match TRBD2. The sequence came from a man aged 18 to 35 who received the YFV17D yellow fever vaccine. This sample comprised PBMCs, obtained 15 days after the yellow fever booster vaccination. The sequence in DNA is TGCAGTGCTAGGATAGCGGGGCCCTACAATGAGCAGTTCTTC. Its protein is CSARIAGPYNEQFF.